The source of this T cell receptor (beta chain) is a study of blood T cell repertoires in COVID-19. Background on the study: Acute and convalescent COVID-19 samples came from the United States, Italy and Spain. The analysed material was cDNA or gDNA that came from T cells, B-cell-depleted T cells, or PBMCs.

Original analysis: Amplification from reference gene primers served as the basis for estimated nucleated cell counts. Assay used: immunoSEQ multiplex PCR; TCRdb lists only in-frame clones, some missing. V and J calls plus clone size are reproduced from that table; the DNA served to infer D and trimming. The data show 200,000 or so clones, 65% to 85% seen once. There are 15 residues in the CDR3. The germline V and J ends were trimmed by 2 bases and 0 bases, with 11 bases remaining between them. Material: peripheral blood. This chain links TRBV23-1 with TRBJ2-7; D might be TRBD1 (6 bases). TRBV23-1 counts as an open reading frame of uncertain function. The source of this sequence is a woman aged 25-40 years with acute or convalescent COVID-19. The CDR3 sequence is CASSQRGTTSYEQYF. In DNA form, the CDR3 reads TGCGCCAGCAGTCAAAGGGGGACCACCTCCTACGAGCAGTACTTC.